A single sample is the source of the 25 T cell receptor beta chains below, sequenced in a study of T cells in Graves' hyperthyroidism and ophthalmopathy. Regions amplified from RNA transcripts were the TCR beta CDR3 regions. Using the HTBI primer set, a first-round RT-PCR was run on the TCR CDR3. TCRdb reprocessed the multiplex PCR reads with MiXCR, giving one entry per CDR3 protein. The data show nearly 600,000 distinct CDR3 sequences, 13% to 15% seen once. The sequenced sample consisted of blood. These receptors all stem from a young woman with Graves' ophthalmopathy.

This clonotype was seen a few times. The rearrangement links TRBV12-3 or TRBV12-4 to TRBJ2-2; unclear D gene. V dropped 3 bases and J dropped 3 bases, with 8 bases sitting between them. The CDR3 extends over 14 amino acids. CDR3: CASSFYPDTGELFF. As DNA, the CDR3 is TGTGCCAGCAGTTTTTATCCAGACACCGGGGAGCTGTTTTTT.

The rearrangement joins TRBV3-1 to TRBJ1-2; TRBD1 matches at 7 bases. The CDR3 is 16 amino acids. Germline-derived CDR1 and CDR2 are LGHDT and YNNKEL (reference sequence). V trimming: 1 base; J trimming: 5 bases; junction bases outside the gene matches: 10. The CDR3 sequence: CASSQGTGVTGYGYTF. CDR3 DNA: TGTGCCAGCAGCCAAGGAACAGGGGTTACGGGATATGGCTACACCTTC.

In DNA, the CDR3 is TGCAGTGCCGCGAGGACCCCACAAAACATTCAGTACTTC. Its protein product is CSAARTPQNIQYF. The gene calls are TRBV20-1 and TRBJ2-4; D ambiguous. The ends were cut back, 6 bases at V and 5 bases at J, with 14 bases in the middle. This CDR3 has 13 amino acids. The germline CDR1 and CDR2 sequences are DFQATT and SNEGSKA (reference sequence).

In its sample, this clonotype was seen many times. The CDR3 spells CASSETTGGDTQYF. For the CDR3, the DNA is TGTGCCAGCAGTGAAACGACAGGAGGAGATACGCAGTATTTT. This chain uses TRBV12-3 or TRBV12-4 with TRBJ2-3, with a possible D match to TRBD1 (6 bases). V gave up 5 bases and J gave up 5 bases, with 14 bases separating them. This CDR3 comprises 14 residues.

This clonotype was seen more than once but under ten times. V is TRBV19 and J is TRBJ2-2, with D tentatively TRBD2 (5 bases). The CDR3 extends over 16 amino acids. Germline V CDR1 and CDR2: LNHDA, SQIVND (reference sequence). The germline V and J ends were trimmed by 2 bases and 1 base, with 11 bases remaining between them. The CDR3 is CASSISGTLNTGELFF. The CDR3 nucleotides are TGTGCCAGTAGTATAAGCGGCACCCTGAACACCGGGGAGCTGTTTTTT. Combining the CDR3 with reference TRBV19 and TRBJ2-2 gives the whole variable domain DGGITQSPKYLFRKEGQNVTLSCEQNLNHDAMYWYRQDPGQGLRLIYYSQIVNDFQKGDIAEGYSVSREKKESFPLTVTSAQKNPTAFYLCASSISGTLNTGELFFGEGSRLTVL.

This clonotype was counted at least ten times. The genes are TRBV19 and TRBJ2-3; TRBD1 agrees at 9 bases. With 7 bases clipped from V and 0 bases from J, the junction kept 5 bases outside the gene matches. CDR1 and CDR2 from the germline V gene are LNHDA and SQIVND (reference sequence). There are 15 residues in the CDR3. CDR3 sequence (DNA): TGTGCCAGTAAAGGGACAGGGCAAAGCACAGATACGCAGTATTTT. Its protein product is CASKGTGQSTDTQYF.

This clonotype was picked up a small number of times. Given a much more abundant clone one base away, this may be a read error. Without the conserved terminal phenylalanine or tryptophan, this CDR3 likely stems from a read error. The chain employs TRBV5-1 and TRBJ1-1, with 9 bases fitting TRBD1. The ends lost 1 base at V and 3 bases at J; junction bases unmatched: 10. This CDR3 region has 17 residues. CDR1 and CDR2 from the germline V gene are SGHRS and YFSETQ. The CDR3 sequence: CASSLSVGQGGDTEAFL. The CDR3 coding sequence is TGCGCCAGCAGCTTGTCCGTGGGACAGGGTGGGGACACTGAAGCTTTCCTT.

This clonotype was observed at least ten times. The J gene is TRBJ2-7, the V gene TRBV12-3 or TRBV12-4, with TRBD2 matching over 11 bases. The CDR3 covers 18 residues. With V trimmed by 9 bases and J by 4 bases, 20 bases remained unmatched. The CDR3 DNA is TGTGCCAGAGGGGTAGTAGCGGGAGGGCCCTCACGGTATTACGAGCAGTACTTC. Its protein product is CARGVVAGGPSRYYEQYF.

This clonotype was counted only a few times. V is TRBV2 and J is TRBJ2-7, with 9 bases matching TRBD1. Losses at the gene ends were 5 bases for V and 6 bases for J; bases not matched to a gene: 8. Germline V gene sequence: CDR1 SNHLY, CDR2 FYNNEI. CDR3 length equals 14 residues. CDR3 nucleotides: TGTGCCAGCAGTCCGGGACAGGGCTCAGTCGAGCAGTACTTC. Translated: CASSPGQGSVEQYF.

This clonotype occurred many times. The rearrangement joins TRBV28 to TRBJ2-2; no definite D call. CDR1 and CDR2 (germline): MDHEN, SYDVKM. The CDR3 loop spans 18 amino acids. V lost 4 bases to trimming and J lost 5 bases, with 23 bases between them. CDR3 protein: CASSSNYEMVVRTGELFF. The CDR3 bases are TGTGCCAGCAGTTCCAATTACGAGATGGTGGTCAGGACCGGGGAGCTGTTTTTT.

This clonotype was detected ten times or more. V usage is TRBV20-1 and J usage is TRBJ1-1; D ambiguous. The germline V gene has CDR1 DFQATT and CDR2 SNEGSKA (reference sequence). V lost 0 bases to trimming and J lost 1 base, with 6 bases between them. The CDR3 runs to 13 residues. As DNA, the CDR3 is TGCAGTGCTAGAGATTTCGGGAACACTGAAGCTTTCTTT. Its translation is CSARDFGNTEAFF.

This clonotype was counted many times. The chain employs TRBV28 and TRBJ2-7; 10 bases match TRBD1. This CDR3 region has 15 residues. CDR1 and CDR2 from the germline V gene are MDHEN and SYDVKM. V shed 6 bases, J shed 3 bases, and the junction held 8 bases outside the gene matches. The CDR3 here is CASRGTGQGIYEQYF. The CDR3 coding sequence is TGTGCCAGCAGAGGGACGGGACAGGGGATCTACGAGCAGTACTTC.

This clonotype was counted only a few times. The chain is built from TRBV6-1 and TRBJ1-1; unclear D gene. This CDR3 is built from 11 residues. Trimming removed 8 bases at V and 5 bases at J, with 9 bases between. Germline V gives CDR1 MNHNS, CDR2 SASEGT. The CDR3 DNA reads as TGTGCCAGCCTGACGGATACTGAAGCTTTCTTT. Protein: CASLTDTEAFF.

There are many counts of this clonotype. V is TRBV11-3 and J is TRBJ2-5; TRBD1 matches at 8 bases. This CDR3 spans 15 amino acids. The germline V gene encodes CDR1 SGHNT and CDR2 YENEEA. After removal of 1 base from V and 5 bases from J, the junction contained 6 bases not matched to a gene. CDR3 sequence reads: CASSLGQGMVETQYF. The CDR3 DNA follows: TGTGCCAGCAGCTTAGGACAGGGGATGGTGGAGACCCAGTACTTC.

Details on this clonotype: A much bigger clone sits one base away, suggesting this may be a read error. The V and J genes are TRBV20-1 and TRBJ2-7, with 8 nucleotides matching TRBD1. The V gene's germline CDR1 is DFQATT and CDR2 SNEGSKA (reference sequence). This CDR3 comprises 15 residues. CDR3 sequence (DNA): TGCAGTACTAGAGATAGAAGGACAGGGTCCTACGAGCAGTACTTC. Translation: CSTRDRRTGSYEQYF.

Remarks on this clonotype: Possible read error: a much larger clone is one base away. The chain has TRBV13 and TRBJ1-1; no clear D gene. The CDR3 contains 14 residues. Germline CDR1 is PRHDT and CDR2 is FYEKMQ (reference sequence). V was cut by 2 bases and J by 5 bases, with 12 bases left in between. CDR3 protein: CASSLFGAKTEAFF. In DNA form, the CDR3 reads TGTGCCAGCAGCTTATTCGGCGCGAAAACTGAAGCTTTCTTT.

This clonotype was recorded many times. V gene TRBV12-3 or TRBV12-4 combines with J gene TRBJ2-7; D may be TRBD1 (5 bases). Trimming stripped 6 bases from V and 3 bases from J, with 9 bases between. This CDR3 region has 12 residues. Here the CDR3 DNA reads TGTGCCAGCAGCCCAGGGTTCTACGAGCAGTACTTC. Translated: CASSPGFYEQYF.

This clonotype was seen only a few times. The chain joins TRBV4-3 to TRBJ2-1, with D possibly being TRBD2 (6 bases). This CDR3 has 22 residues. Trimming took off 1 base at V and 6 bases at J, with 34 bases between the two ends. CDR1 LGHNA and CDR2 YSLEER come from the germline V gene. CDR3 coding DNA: TGCGCCAGCAGCCAAGGGTTAGACCCAACTAAACGGCGTGGTGGGAGGCCCAATGAGCAGTTCTTC. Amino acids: CASSQGLDPTKRRGGRPNEQFF.

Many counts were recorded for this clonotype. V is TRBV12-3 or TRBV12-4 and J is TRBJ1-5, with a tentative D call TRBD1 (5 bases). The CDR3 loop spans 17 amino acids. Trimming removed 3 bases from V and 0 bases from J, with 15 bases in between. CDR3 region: CASSLRGLQDSNQPQHF. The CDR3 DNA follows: TGTGCCAGCAGTTTGAGGGGCTTACAGGATAGCAATCAGCCCCAGCATTTT.

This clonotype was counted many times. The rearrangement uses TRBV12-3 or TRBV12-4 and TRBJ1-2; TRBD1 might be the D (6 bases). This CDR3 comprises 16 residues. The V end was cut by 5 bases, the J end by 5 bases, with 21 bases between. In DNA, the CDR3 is TGTGCCAGCAGTCTTGGGACACCTCTCTTTGGGTATGGCTACACCTTC. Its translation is CASSLGTPLFGYGYTF.

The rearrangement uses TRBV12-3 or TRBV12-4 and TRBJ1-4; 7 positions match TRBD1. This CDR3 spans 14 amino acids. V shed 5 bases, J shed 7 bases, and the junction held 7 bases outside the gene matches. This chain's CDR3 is CASSTGAYPEKLFF. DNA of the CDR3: TGTGCCAGCAGTACAGGGGCCTACCCTGAAAAACTGTTTTTT.

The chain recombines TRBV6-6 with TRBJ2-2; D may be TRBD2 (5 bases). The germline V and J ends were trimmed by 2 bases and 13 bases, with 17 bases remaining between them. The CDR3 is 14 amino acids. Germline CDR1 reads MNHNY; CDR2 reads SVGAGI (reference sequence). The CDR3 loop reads CASSYRTPGVGLFF. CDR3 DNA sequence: TGTGCCAGCAGTTACAGGACTCCGGGTGTAGGGCTGTTTTTT.

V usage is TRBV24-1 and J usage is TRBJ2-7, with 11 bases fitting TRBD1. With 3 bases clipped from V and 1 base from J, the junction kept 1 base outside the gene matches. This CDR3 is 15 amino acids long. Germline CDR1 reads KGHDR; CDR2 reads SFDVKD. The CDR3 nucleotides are TGTGCCACCAGTGATGGGACAGGGGGATCCTACGAGCAGTACTTC. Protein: CATSDGTGGSYEQYF.

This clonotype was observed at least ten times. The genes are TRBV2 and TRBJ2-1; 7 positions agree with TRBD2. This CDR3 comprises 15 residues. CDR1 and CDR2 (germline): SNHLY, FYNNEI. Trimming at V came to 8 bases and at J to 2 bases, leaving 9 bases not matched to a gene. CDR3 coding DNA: TGTGCCAGCGCACTAGCGCATGAAACCTACAATGAGCAGTTCTTC. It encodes CASALAHETYNEQFF. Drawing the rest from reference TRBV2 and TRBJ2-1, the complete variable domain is EPEVTQTPSHQVTQMGQEVILRCVPISNHLYFYWYRQILGQKVEFLVSFYNNEISEKSEIFDDQFSVERPDGSNFTLKIRSTKLEDSAMYFCASALAHETYNEQFFGPGTRLTVL.

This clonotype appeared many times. The CDR3 region is CASSPRTGNYNEQFF. CDR3 DNA sequence: TGTGCCAGCAGCCCGAGGACAGGGAACTACAATGAGCAGTTCTTC. The J gene is TRBJ2-1, the V gene TRBV3-1, with 8 nucleotides matching TRBD1. Looked up from germline, CDR1 is LGHDT and CDR2 is YNNKEL (reference sequence). This CDR3 contains 15 residues. The J segment lost 3 bases and the V segment lost 4 bases, leaving 5 bases of the junction unmatched.